Shown below are 6 T cell receptor beta chains from a single sample sequenced in a study of blood T cell repertoires in COVID-19. Data came from immunoSEQ multiplex PCR; TCRdb stores just in-frame clones and leaves some out. Of 250,000 to 350,000 clones listed, approximately 85% are singletons. The sample taken for sequencing was peripheral blood. These receptors were collected from a woman aged 45-65 years with acute or convalescent COVID-19.

The V and J genes are TRBV7-3 and TRBJ2-2, with TRBD2 identical over 10 bases. The germline gives CDR1 SGHTA, CDR2 FQGTGA. J lost 1 base, V lost 8 bases, and 4 bases had no gene match. The length of the CDR3 is 15 residues. The CDR3 sequence is CASQSGRVNTGELFF. Written as DNA, the CDR3 is TGTGCCAGCCAAAGCGGGAGGGTGAACACCGGGGAGCTGTTTTTT.

The CDR3 nucleotides are TGTGCCAGCAGCCAAAGAGATCAGCCCCAGCATTTT. It codes for CASSQRDQPQHF. This chain uses TRBV3-1 (or the pseudogene TRBV3-2) with TRBJ1-5, with unresolved D. The germline V gene encodes CDR1 LGHDT and CDR2 YNNKEL (reference sequence). The CDR3 is made up of 12 amino acids. V lost 2 bases, J lost 5 bases, and 4 bases lay in between.

The gene calls are TRBV4-1 and TRBJ2-5; the D gene is possibly TRBD2 (5 bases). The V and J ends lost 4 bases and 5 bases respectively, with 20 bases between them. Germline CDR1 MGHRA, CDR2 YSYEKL. This CDR3 comprises 16 residues. Here the CDR3 DNA reads TGCGCCAGCAGCCTTCAGCCCGGGTCCTCGGGGGAGACCCAGTACTTC. This gives the protein CASSLQPGSSGETQYF.

The chain links TRBV18 to TRBJ2-1; 7 nucleotides agree with TRBD2. The CDR3 extends over 18 amino acids. Germline V CDR1 and CDR2: KGHSH, LQKENI. V lost 0 bases to trimming and J lost 8 bases; unmatched junction nucleotides: 16. CDR3 amino acids: CASSPPLRREAGAYEQFF. Written as DNA, the CDR3 is TGTGCCAGCTCACCACCGCTGCGGAGGGAGGCGGGAGCGTATGAGCAGTTCTTC.

This rearrangement joins TRBV5-1 to TRBJ1-1; 10 bases agree with TRBD1. The CDR3 length is 16 residues. V lost 1 base, J lost 1 base, and 4 bases stayed unmatched. Germline V gives CDR1 SGHRS, CDR2 YFSETQ. DNA of the CDR3: TGCGCCAGCAGCTTGACGACAGGGGGCCCGAACACTGAAGCTTTCTTT. This translates into CASSLTTGGPNTEAFF.

This chain uses TRBV11-2 with TRBJ1-4, with 7 bases that match TRBD1. The J segment lost 0 bases and the V segment lost 0 bases, leaving 7 bases of the junction unmatched. Germline lookup yields CDR1 SGHAT and CDR2 FQNNGV. CDR3 size: 18 residues. CDR3 loop: CASSLDRGGLPTNEKLFF. CDR3 DNA sequence: TGTGCCAGCAGCTTAGATAGAGGGGGCCTCCCAACTAATGAAAAACTGTTTTTT.